This TCR beta chain was retrieved from a study of CD8 T cells in Susac syndrome. General study findings and limits: The study admitted that it had a relatively small number of individuals in its TCR sequencing and HLA analysis.

Patients with stable or active relapsing-remitting disease, all of them treatment-naive, made up the multiple sclerosis controls. Negative isolation was used for CD8+ and CD4+ T cells and FACS enrichment for TEMRA cells. To note about this clonotype: Its antigen is unidentified.

The authors reverse transcribed roughly 0.45 to 1 ug RNA with random hexamers. The method of amplification for TCR beta CDR3 was immunoSEQ multiplex PCR, covering 54 Vbeta and 13 Jbeta. TCRdb reanalysed the immunoSEQ multiplex PCR reads using MiXCR and keeps one entry per CDR3 protein. The sample lists 210,000 or so distinct CDR3 sequences; approximately 90% were seen once. The material sequenced was CD8+ T cells from PBMCs. This TCR was recovered from a human donor with multiple sclerosis.

The chain's CDR3 is CASSQEPGPEQYF. DNA of the CDR3: TGCGCCAGCAGCCAAGAACCTGGACCCGAGCAGTACTTC. The chain links TRBV4-1 to TRBJ2-7, with D unresolved. Per germline, CDR1 MGHRA and CDR2 YSYEKL. Trimming removed 0 bases from V and 6 bases from J, with 9 bases in between. This CDR3 contains 13 residues.